These T cell receptor beta chains were read from a single sample in a study of human T cells and chemical hapten exposure. TCRdb independently ran MiXCR on the RACE reads; one entry per CDR3 protein. The data show about 55,000 distinct CDR3 sequences, 8.5% to 10% seen once. Source: whole blood, taken in connection with sensitization to the hapten diphenylcyclopropenone (DPC). The receptors were gathered from a woman aged 50 to 60 with alopecia areata. Some clones in this sample may be carry-over from other donors' samples. Each CDR3 is given with its conserved first and last residue. A D gene is named only where the DNA matches it firmly. Clone size is not always given. Where it is, it says once, few, many or a class for expanded clones.

>TRBJ1-5|TRBV20-1|-|TRBD1
TGCAGTGCTAGGTGGGACAGGGGCAATCAGCCCCAGCATTTT
CSARWDRGNQPQHF
>TRBJ2-3|TRBV7-9|many|TRBD1
TGTGCCAGCAGCTTAGGGACAGGGGGCCCAGATACGCAGTATTTT
CASSLGTGGPDTQYF
>TRBJ2-7|TRBV10-3|many|-
TGTGCCATCAGTGAGCTGTCCTACGAGCAGTACTTC
CAISELSYEQYF
>TRBJ2-1|TRBV19|many|-
TGTGCCAGTAGAAGTTGGGCAGGGCTGCAAGGAGTCCTCAATGAGCAGTTCTTC
CASRSWAGLQGVLNEQFF
>TRBJ1-5|TRBV18|many|-
TGTGCCAGCTCACCAGTGGACACCTTATATAGCAATCAGCCCCAGCATTTT
CASSPVDTLYSNQPQHF
>TRBJ1-6|TRBV2|many|-
TGTGCCAGCAGTGAAAGGATTTGGACAGAGAATTCACCCCTCCACTTT
CASSERIWTENSPLHF
>TRBJ2-7|TRBV29-1|-|TRBD2
TGCAGCGTTGATGGAGGAACTAGCGGGTCCGGCCGCTACGAGCAGTACTTC
CSVDGGTSGSGRYEQYF
>TRBJ2-7|TRBV12-3/TRBV12-4|-|-
TGTGCCAGCAGTTTGAGTCAGATCTACGAGCAGTACTTC
CASSLSQIYEQYF
>TRBJ1-6|TRBV5-1|many|-
TGCGCCAGCAGCTCCTCCCAGGGTGCGGACTCCTATAATTCACCCCTCCACTTT
CASSSSQGADSYNSPLHF
>TRBJ1-2|TRBV3-1|many|-
TGTGCCAGCAGCCGCGGACAGCTGAACTATGGCTACACCTTC
CASSRGQLNYGYTF
>TRBJ2-3|TRBV5-1|-|-
TGCGCCAGCAGCTGGACCACAGATACGCAGTATTTT
CASSWTTDTQYF
>TRBJ1-5|TRBV7-6|many|-
TGTGCCAGCAGCTTATCGGACGGCAATCAGCCCCAGCATTTT
CASSLSDGNQPQHF
>TRBJ2-5|TRBV11-2|few|-
TGTGCCAGCAGCTGGCGAGAGACCCAGTACTTC
CASSWRETQYF
>TRBJ1-2|TRBV27|many|TRBD1
TGTGCCAGCAGTTTATCGCAAGGGACAGGGTACTATGGCTACACCTTC
CASSLSQGTGYYGYTF
>TRBJ2-1|TRBV2|-|TRBD1
TGTGCCAGCTTGCGGACAGGGAACTACAATGAGCAGTTCTTC
CASLRTGNYNEQFF
>TRBJ2-7|TRBV7-2|many|-
TGTGCCAGCAGCTTACAGGGGGGCCGCTACGAGCAGTACTTC
CASSLQGGRYEQYF
>TRBJ1-1|TRBV10-3|-|-
TGTGCCATCAGTGACTACAGTATGAACACTGAAGCTTTCTTT
CAISDYSMNTEAFF
>TRBJ2-3|TRBV18|few|TRBD2
TGTGCCAGCTCACCACCGGGCGGGAGCCCCGCAGATACGCAGTATTTT
CASSPPGGSPADTQYF
>TRBJ1-4|TRBV6-5|many|-
TGTGCCAGCAGACCCGCAGGGGCACGAAATGAAAAACTGTTTTTT
CASRPAGARNEKLFF
>TRBJ2-1|TRBV7-6|few|-
TGTGCCAGCAGCTTAGGTAGCAATGAGCAGTTCTTC
CASSLGSNEQFF
>TRBJ1-2|TRBV6-1|many|-
TGTGCCAGCAGTGAGGACGGAACCTATGGCTACACCTTC
CASSEDGTYGYTF
>TRBJ2-3|TRBV25-1|-|TRBD2
TGTGCCAGCAGTGAACACGGGACTATCACAGATACGCAGTATTTT
CASSEHGTITDTQYF
>TRBJ1-1|TRBV24-1|many|-
TGTGCCACCAGTGATCCAGGATACACTGAAGCTTTCTTT
CATSDPGYTEAFF
>TRBJ1-4|TRBV29-1|few|-
TGCAGCGCTGGGAGGAGCACTAATGAAAAACTGTTTTTT
CSAGRSTNEKLFF
>TRBJ2-4|TRBV27|few|-
TGTGCCAGCAGTTTATCGACGGGGGAAGCCAAAAACATTCAGTACTTC
CASSLSTGEAKNIQYF
>TRBJ2-1|TRBV7-2|many|TRBD2
TGTGCCAGCAGCTTCCCTAGGACTAGCGGGAACTACAATGAGCAGTTCTTC
CASSFPRTSGNYNEQFF
>TRBJ2-3|TRBV4-1|-|-
TGCGCCAGCAGCCAAGAGGGGGTCTCCCTACGATATACGCAGTATTTT
CASSQEGVSLRYTQYF
>TRBJ2-7|TRBV20-1|-|-
TGCAGTGCTAGACGGCAGGACTACGAGCAGTACTTC
CSARRQDYEQYF
>TRBJ2-6|TRBV28|-|TRBD1
TGTGCCAGCAGTTCTCCCCAGGGGGCGCCTGGGGCCAACGTCCTGACTTTC
CASSSPQGAPGANVLTF
>TRBJ1-5|TRBV6-5|few|TRBD1
TGTGCCAGCAGTAACGACAGGGGCAATCAGCCCCAGCATTTT
CASSNDRGNQPQHF
>TRBJ2-7|TRBV28|few|-
TGTGCCAGCAGTTTCCCCGGAAGCTCCTACGAGCAGTACTTC
CASSFPGSSYEQYF
>TRBJ2-1|TRBV19|-|-
TGTGCCAGTAGTATTGGAGTTTACAATGAGCAGTTCTTC
CASSIGVYNEQFF
>TRBJ1-2|TRBV28|many|TRBD1
TGTGCCAGCAGGTCGACAGGGGGCGTCTGGGGCTATGGCTACACCTTC
CASRSTGGVWGYGYTF